Below are 22 T cell receptor beta chains sequenced from a single sample in a study of cytomegalovirus exposure and HLA in healthy donors. 60 Vbeta and 13 Jbeta primers were used in PCR. Sequencing used immunoSEQ multiplex PCR; TCRdb keeps in-frame clones, though not all of them. Of around 100,000 clones detected, approximately 85% appear once; the ten largest clones hold about 3.6%. The sequenced sample consisted of PBMCs. The origin of the receptors is a young man in good health and CMV-seronegative.

This clone was picked up one time. The chain joins TRBV9 to TRBJ2-1; 10 nucleotides match TRBD1. The CDR3 loop spans 16 amino acids. Germline loops: CDR1 SGDLS, CDR2 YYNGEE. V lost 4 bases to trimming and J lost 10 bases; unmatched junction nucleotides: 14. The CDR3 loop reads CASSQTDRGRFLEQFF. The CDR3 DNA sequence: TGTGCCAGCAGCCAAACTGACAGGGGGCGCTTTTTGGAGCAGTTCTTC.

The rearrangement joins TRBV28 to TRBJ2-7; D is unclear. Trimming pared 3 bases from V and 0 bases from J, leaving 3 bases between. CDR3 length: 12 residues. Germline CDR1 is MDHEN and CDR2 is SYDVKM. The CDR3 nucleotides are TGTGCCAGCAGTTTGAGCTCCTACGAGCAGTACTTC. This sequence encodes CASSLSSYEQYF. Drawing the rest from reference TRBV28 and TRBJ2-7, the complete variable domain is DVKVTQSSRYLVKRTGEKVFLECVQDMDHENMFWYRQDPGLGLRLIYFSYDVKMKEKGDIPEGYSVSREKKERFSLILESASTNQTSMYLCASSLSSYEQYFGPGTRLTVT.

The genes are TRBV18 and TRBJ1-5; D not certain. The CDR3 totals 14 residues. Per the germline V gene, CDR1 is KGHSH and CDR2 is LQKENI. The ends were cut back, 2 bases at V and 7 bases at J, with 12 bases in the middle. CDR3 bases: TGTGCCAGCTCACCAGGGCAAAATCAACAGCCCCAGCATTTT. Translating gives CASSPGQNQQPQHF.

The V gene is TRBV7-8, the J gene TRBJ2-2, with 11 bases aligning to TRBD2. The V gene end was trimmed by 1 base and the J gene end by 5 bases; junction bases not matched to a gene: 12. The CDR3 runs to 19 residues. CDR1 and CDR2 from the germline V gene are SGHVS and FQNEAQ. The CDR3 reads CASSLVLLTSGTQTGELFF. The CDR3 DNA is TGTGCCAGCAGCTTAGTACTTCTGACTAGCGGGACCCAAACCGGGGAGCTGTTTTTT.

The chain joins TRBV6-1 to TRBJ2-1, with D unclear. Germline V gene lookup returns CDR1 MNHNS and CDR2 SASEGT. The CDR3 extends over 16 amino acids. The germline V and J ends were trimmed by 0 bases and 0 bases, with 9 bases remaining between them. In DNA form, the CDR3 reads TGTGCCAGCAGTGAAGCTGTTACCGGCTCCTACAATGAGCAGTTCTTC. It is translated as CASSEAVTGSYNEQFF.

The chain joins TRBV5-1 to TRBJ2-5; D may be TRBD1 (6 bases). The V end was cut by 3 bases, the J end by 7 bases, with 16 bases between. The CDR3 loop spans 14 amino acids. The germline V gene encodes CDR1 SGHRS and CDR2 YFSETQ. CDR3 sequence: CASSSNRVSGTQYF. CDR3 DNA sequence: TGCGCCAGCAGCTCAAACAGGGTCAGTGGGACCCAGTACTTC.

This clone came up once. The gene calls are TRBV7-2 and TRBJ1-3; perhaps TRBD1 as D (5 bases). V was trimmed by 1 base and J by 0 bases, leaving 10 bases between them. This CDR3 is built from 16 residues. The germline V gene has CDR1 SGHTA and CDR2 FQGNSA. The CDR3 sequence is CASSLVGRDSGNTIYF. In DNA form, the CDR3 reads TGTGCCAGCAGCTTAGTGGGGCGCGACTCTGGAAACACCATATATTTT.

This chain uses TRBV7-2 with TRBJ2-2; perhaps TRBD2 as D (6 bases). V was pared by 4 bases and J by 1 base, with 13 bases between. This CDR3 contains 16 residues. Germline lookup yields CDR1 SGHTA and CDR2 FQGNSA. The CDR3 loop reads CASSSRDSLNTGELFF. CDR3 coding DNA: TGTGCCAGCAGCTCCCGGGACTCCCTGAACACCGGGGAGCTGTTTTTT.

V usage is TRBV7-3 and J usage is TRBJ2-7; 14 bases are shared with TRBD2. V was clipped by 0 bases and J by 5 bases; unmatched bases: 3. The CDR3 runs 16 residues. Germline CDR1 is SGHTA and CDR2 is FQGTGA. The CDR3 nucleotides are TGTGCCAGCAGCTTAACCGGACTAGCGGGGGGTAACGAGCAGTACTTC. Protein product: CASSLTGLAGGNEQYF.

This chain connects TRBV30 to TRBJ2-7; D is ambiguous. Germline CDR1 is GTSNPN and CDR2 is SVGIG (reference sequence). V lost 4 bases, J lost 0 bases, and 13 bases lay in between. The CDR3 covers 14 residues. For the CDR3, the DNA is TGTGCCTGGATTTGGCCTTCCAGCTCCTACGAGCAGTACTTC. It codes for CAWIWPSSSYEQYF.

The chain carries TRBV5-4 and TRBJ2-2; perhaps TRBD2 as D (6 bases). The CDR3 consists of 14 residues. Between the trimmed V and J ends, which lost 0 bases and 6 bases, there was a span of 9 bases. Germline-derived CDR1 and CDR2 are SGHNT and YYREEE (reference sequence). CDR3 in DNA: TGTGCCAGCAGCTTGGGGGGGGAATCCGGGGAGCTGTTTTTT. Protein: CASSLGGESGELFF.

The CDR3 DNA sequence: TGTGCCAGCAGCTCGGAAGCTCTAGCGGCGTACTACGAGCAGTACTTC. Its protein product is CASSSEALAAYYEQYF. This chain joins TRBV7-9 and TRBJ2-7, with 7 bases identical to TRBD2. V was pared by 4 bases and J by 3 bases, with 12 bases of the junction left unmatched. CDR1 and CDR2 (germline): SEHNR, FQNEAQ (reference sequence). CDR3 size: 16 residues.

This chain joins TRBV4-2 and TRBJ2-7; D is ambiguous. This CDR3 is 13 amino acids long. CDR1 and CDR2 from the germline V gene are LGHNA and YNFKEQ. Trimming removed 5 bases at V and 0 bases at J, with 8 bases between. DNA of the CDR3: TGTGCCAGCAGCTCCCCAGACTCCTACGAGCAGTACTTC. Amino acids: CASSSPDSYEQYF.

The chain employs TRBV6-1 and TRBJ1-1, with D uncertain. The CDR3 spans 17 residues. Per the germline V gene, CDR1 is MNHNS and CDR2 is SASEGT. The V end lost 0 bases, the J end lost 1 base, and 15 bases lay between the germline ends. In nucleotides, the CDR3 is TGTGCCAGCAGTGAAGCGGTAGTGGGCAGCTGGAACACTGAAGCTTTCTTT. This codes for CASSEAVVGSWNTEAFF.

This clone was picked up a small number of times. This chain uses TRBV7-9 with TRBJ2-5; 11 nucleotides line up with TRBD2. CDR3 length: 14 amino acids. Germline CDR1 is SEHNR and CDR2 is FQNEAQ (reference sequence). V lost 3 bases to trimming and J lost 5 bases; unmatched junction nucleotides: 2. The CDR3 sequence: CASSLASGRETQYF. CDR3 DNA: TGTGCCAGCAGCTTGGCTAGCGGGAGGGAGACCCAGTACTTC.

The V and J genes are TRBV18 and TRBJ2-7; 12 bases are shared with TRBD2. The CDR3 spans 18 residues. CDR1 is KGHSH, CDR2 LQKENI, per germline. Trimming at V came to 1 base and at J to 4 bases, leaving 11 bases not matched to a gene. The CDR3 sequence: CASSPQMAFTSGRYEQYF. CDR3 sequence (DNA): TGTGCCAGCTCACCACAAATGGCCTTCACTAGCGGGAGGTACGAGCAGTACTTC.

The chain employs TRBV28 and TRBJ2-5; TRBD1 matches at 7 bases. Germline V gene data show CDR1 as MDHEN and CDR2 as SYDVKM. The CDR3 contains 14 residues. V lost 5 bases and J lost 5; bases outside the gene matches: 8. The CDR3: CASSIPQGWETQYF. In nucleotides, the CDR3 is TGTGCCAGCAGTATACCACAGGGGTGGGAGACCCAGTACTTC. Full variable domain (remainder filled in from reference TRBV28 and TRBJ2-5): DVKVTQSSRYLVKRTGEKVFLECVQDMDHENMFWYRQDPGLGLRLIYFSYDVKMKEKGDIPEGYSVSREKKERFSLILESASTNQTSMYLCASSIPQGWETQYFGPGTRLLVL.

This chain uses TRBV7-3 with TRBJ2-1; 15 nucleotides agree with TRBD2. Germline V CDR1 and CDR2: SGHTA, FQGTGA. The CDR3 extends over 15 amino acids. Trimming removed 3 bases from V and 7 bases from J; junction bases left unmatched: 1. CDR3 in DNA: TGTGCCAGCAGCTTGGGACTAGCGGGGGGAAATGAGCAGTTCTTC. Protein product: CASSLGLAGGNEQFF.

The V and J genes are TRBV15 and TRBJ1-1, with D perhaps matching TRBD1 (5 bases). This CDR3 has 16 residues. The germline V gene has CDR1 LNHNV and CDR2 YYDKDF (reference sequence). V gave up 1 base and J gave up 3 bases, with 15 bases separating them. CDR3 DNA sequence: TGTGCCACCAGCAGAGGGATACATCAAGGGGACACTGAAGCTTTCTTT. Translating gives CATSRGIHQGDTEAFF.

The chain recombines TRBV20-1 with TRBJ2-5; D is perhaps TRBD2 (5 bases). V was trimmed by 5 bases and J by 5 bases, leaving 9 bases between them. Germline loops: CDR1 DFQATT, CDR2 SNEGSKA (reference sequence). The CDR3 runs to 11 residues. CDR3 nucleotide sequence: TGCAGTGCTCGGGGAACGGAGACCCAGTACTTC. It codes for CSARGTETQYF.

The chain is built from TRBV27 and TRBJ2-3; TRBD2 matches 9 bases. V trimming: 2 bases; J trimming: 0 bases; junction bases outside the gene matches: 3. CDR3 size: 16 residues. Germline V gene lookup returns CDR1 MNHEY and CDR2 SMNVEV (reference sequence). The CDR3 region is CASSLNGLASTDTQYF. For the CDR3, the DNA is TGTGCCAGCAGTTTAAATGGACTAGCGAGCACAGATACGCAGTATTTT.

The gene calls are TRBV27 and TRBJ2-3, with a weak D call TRBD1 (5 bases). The CDR3 length is 13 residues. Trimming pared 5 bases from V and 5 bases from J, leaving 11 bases between. Germline CDR1 is MNHEY and CDR2 is SMNVEV (reference sequence). The DNA of the CDR3 is TGTGCCAGCAGTAGGGGATCTGGAGATACGCAGTATTTT. Residues: CASSRGSGDTQYF.